The clone carrying this TCR beta chain was detected once. This entry is derived from a study of blood T cell repertoires in COVID-19. Study at large: The study drew acute and convalescent COVID-19 samples from the United States, Italy and Spain. Sample material is recorded as cDNA or gDNA derived from T cells, B-cell-depleted T cells, or PBMCs.

Patients from Seattle were sampled longitudinally, starting during active infection. CDR1 and CDR2 (germline): SEHNR, FQNEAQ (reference sequence). V lost 4 bases, J lost 4 bases, and 11 bases stayed unmatched. This CDR3 spans 18 amino acids. As processed by the authors: Amplification with reference gene primers provided the estimates of nucleated cell counts. The table came from immunoSEQ multiplex PCR; TCRdb's copy has only in-frame clones and leaves some out. The D gene and trimming were derived from the DNA, and the V and J assignments and clone size from that table. The sample shows about 200,000 clones, more than 70% of them seen only once.

The TCR originated in a man between 50 and 59 years old with COVID-19, enrolled during active disease. Sequencing was performed on peripheral blood. The chain has TRBV7-9 and TRBJ2-2; 11 bases line up with TRBD2. The CDR3, as DNA: TGTGCCAGCAGCTCAATACAAATAGCGGGAGGGGGCACCGGGGAGCTGTTTTTT. Its protein product is CASSSIQIAGGGTGELFF.